This is a list of T cell receptor beta chains from one sample in a study of shared clonotypes between healthy human individuals. The assay was immunoSEQ multiplex PCR, and TCRdb's table has in-frame clones only and misses some. The data show millions of clones, with 90% to 95% seen just once and under 0.15% held by the top ten. Material: naive CD4+ T cells sorted from blood. The receptors were gathered from a young man in good health. Both conserved end residues are part of each CDR3. Fields, in order: D gene, V gene, clone size, J gene, CDR3 DNA, CDR3 protein. A D gene is named only where the DNA matches it firmly. Clone size, where shown, is once, few, many, or a class for clones that have expanded.

D gene: NA
V gene: TRBV6-5
clone size: NA
J gene: TRBJ2-7
CDR3 DNA: TGTGCCAGCAGGCCACCTTCACCCGGGAATTACGAGCAGTACTTC
CDR3 protein: CASRPPSPGNYEQYF

D gene: NA
V gene: TRBV10-1
clone size: NA
J gene: TRBJ1-4
CDR3 DNA: TGCGCCAGCAGGGAAAAGACAGCAACTAATGAAAAACTGTTTTTT
CDR3 protein: CASREKTATNEKLFF

D gene: TRBD1
V gene: TRBV7-9
clone size: NA
J gene: TRBJ1-2
CDR3 DNA: TGTGCCAGCAGCTTGGGACAGGGTGACTATGGCTACACCTTC
CDR3 protein: CASSLGQGDYGYTF

D gene: TRBD1
V gene: TRBV10-3
clone size: many
J gene: TRBJ2-7
CDR3 DNA: TGTGCCACCCGGCTGGGACAGGATTACGAGCAGTACTTC
CDR3 protein: CATRLGQDYEQYF

D gene: NA
V gene: TRBV30
clone size: NA
J gene: TRBJ2-7
CDR3 DNA: TGTGCCTGGAGGGACAGAGCCTACGAGCAGTACTTC
CDR3 protein: CAWRDRAYEQYF

D gene: NA
V gene: TRBV28
clone size: NA
J gene: TRBJ2-7
CDR3 DNA: TGTGCCAGCAGTTTCTGGACCGGACGCTACGAGCAGTACTTC
CDR3 protein: CASSFWTGRYEQYF

D gene: NA
V gene: TRBV9
clone size: NA
J gene: TRBJ2-3
CDR3 DNA: TGTGCCAGCAGCGTAGGTGGGGAGAGCACAGATACGCAGTATTTT
CDR3 protein: CASSVGGESTDTQYF

D gene: NA
V gene: TRBV7-2
clone size: NA
J gene: TRBJ2-1
CDR3 DNA: TGTGCCAGCAGCCTCGGACAGGGACTATACAATGAGCAGTTCTTC
CDR3 protein: CASSLGQGLYNEQFF

D gene: TRBD1
V gene: TRBV6-5
clone size: NA
J gene: TRBJ1-1
CDR3 DNA: TGTGCCAGCAGTTACCATCGGACAGGGGGAACTGAAGCTTTCTTT
CDR3 protein: CASSYHRTGGTEAFF

D gene: TRBD2
V gene: TRBV5-1
clone size: once
J gene: TRBJ2-2
CDR3 DNA: TGCGCCAGCAGCTTAGCGGGAGGGCTTGCCGGGGAGCTGTTTTTT
CDR3 protein: CASSLAGGLAGELFF

D gene: NA
V gene: TRBV18
clone size: NA
J gene: TRBJ2-1
CDR3 DNA: TGTGCCAGCTCACCACAGACGGAGAAGCAGTTCTTC
CDR3 protein: CASSPQTEKQFF

D gene: TRBD1
V gene: TRBV25-1
clone size: NA
J gene: TRBJ1-4
CDR3 DNA: TGTGCCAGCAGTGAATATCAGGGGGCAACTAATGAAAAACTGTTTTTT
CDR3 protein: CASSEYQGATNEKLFF

D gene: TRBD1
V gene: TRBV10-2
clone size: NA
J gene: TRBJ1-2
CDR3 DNA: TGCGCCACCCACCGGACAGGGGCGGGGGGCTACACCTTC
CDR3 protein: CATHRTGAGGYTF

D gene: TRBD2
V gene: TRBV5-1
clone size: NA
J gene: TRBJ2-7
CDR3 DNA: TGCGCCAGCAGCCTACAGACTAGCGGGGGTCGGGAGCAGTACTTC
CDR3 protein: CASSLQTSGGREQYF

D gene: TRBD2
V gene: TRBV5-1
clone size: NA
J gene: TRBJ2-5
CDR3 DNA: TGCGCCAGCAGCTTTCCGCCTAGCGGGGGGGGAGAGACCCAGTACTTC
CDR3 protein: CASSFPPSGGGETQYF

D gene: TRBD2
V gene: TRBV11-2
clone size: NA
J gene: TRBJ2-1
CDR3 DNA: TGTGCCAGTAGTAGTCACACTAGCGGAAAGAACAATGAGCAGTTCTTC
CDR3 protein: CASSSHTSGKNNEQFF

D gene: NA
V gene: TRBV7-2
clone size: few
J gene: TRBJ1-6
CDR3 DNA: TGTGCCAGCAGCTTAGGTCCATCCGAAAATTCACCCCTCCACTTT
CDR3 protein: CASSLGPSENSPLHF

D gene: NA
V gene: TRBV7-2
clone size: NA
J gene: TRBJ2-7
CDR3 DNA: TGTGCCAGCAGCGCCCGGAGCTCCTACGAGCAGTACTTC
CDR3 protein: CASSARSSYEQYF

D gene: TRBD1
V gene: TRBV18
clone size: NA
J gene: TRBJ1-2
CDR3 DNA: TGTGCCAGCTCACCCAGAGACAGGGAACTTCATGGCTACACCTTC
CDR3 protein: CASSPRDRELHGYTF

D gene: NA
V gene: TRBV5-6
clone size: NA
J gene: TRBJ2-7
CDR3 DNA: TGTGCCAGCAGCTTTGCTGCCAGGACCTACGAGCAGTACTTC
CDR3 protein: CASSFAARTYEQYF

D gene: TRBD1
V gene: TRBV6-4
clone size: NA
J gene: TRBJ2-7
CDR3 DNA: TGTGCCAGCAGCTGGACAGGCGCCTACGAGCAGTACTTC
CDR3 protein: CASSWTGAYEQYF

D gene: NA
V gene: TRBV6-5
clone size: NA
J gene: TRBJ2-3
CDR3 DNA: TGTGCCAGCAGTTACATAGCGGGCACAGATACGCAGTATTTT
CDR3 protein: CASSYIAGTDTQYF

D gene: TRBD1
V gene: TRBV19
clone size: NA
J gene: TRBJ1-4
CDR3 DNA: TGTGCCAGTAGTATGGGAGATGGGACAGCAAATGAAAAACTGTTTTTT
CDR3 protein: CASSMGDGTANEKLFF

D gene: NA
V gene: TRBV30
clone size: NA
J gene: TRBJ2-3
CDR3 DNA: TGTGCCTGGAGTGGACGGATTAGCACAGATACGCAGTATTTT
CDR3 protein: CAWSGRISTDTQYF

D gene: TRBD2
V gene: TRBV7-6
clone size: NA
J gene: TRBJ2-3
CDR3 DNA: TGTGCCAGCAGCCCCATTCAGGAGCGGGGGGGTGCAGATACGCAGTATTTT
CDR3 protein: CASSPIQERGGADTQYF

D gene: TRBD2
V gene: TRBV6-5
clone size: NA
J gene: TRBJ2-3
CDR3 DNA: TGTGCCAGCAGTGGCGGGGGGGCCGGCACAGATACGCAGTATTTT
CDR3 protein: CASSGGGAGTDTQYF

D gene: NA
V gene: TRBV25-1
clone size: NA
J gene: TRBJ2-3
CDR3 DNA: TGTGCCAGCAGTGAATCAAGGGGGGGTGGCACAGATACGCAGTATTTT
CDR3 protein: CASSESRGGGTDTQYF

D gene: NA
V gene: TRBV6-5
clone size: NA
J gene: TRBJ1-5
CDR3 DNA: TGTGCCAGCAGCGGGCCAAATCAGCCCCAGCATTTT
CDR3 protein: CASSGPNQPQHF

D gene: NA
V gene: TRBV7-2
clone size: NA
J gene: TRBJ2-5
CDR3 DNA: TGTGCCAGCAGCTTAGGTTTGGTGCAAGAGACCCAGTACTTC
CDR3 protein: CASSLGLVQETQYF

D gene: TRBD2
V gene: TRBV7-2
clone size: NA
J gene: TRBJ2-7
CDR3 DNA: TGTGCCAGCAGCTTAGGACTAGCGGGAGGGATCTACGAGCAGTACTTC
CDR3 protein: CASSLGLAGGIYEQYF

D gene: NA
V gene: TRBV5-4
clone size: NA
J gene: TRBJ2-1
CDR3 DNA: TGTGCCAGCAGTAGGCCCCCGACAGCGGCCTACAATGAGCAGTTCTTC
CDR3 protein: CASSRPPTAAYNEQFF

D gene: TRBD2
V gene: TRBV18
clone size: NA
J gene: TRBJ2-7
CDR3 DNA: TGTGCCAGCACGGGGGCTAGCGGGATATCCTACGAGCAGTACTTC
CDR3 protein: CASTGASGISYEQYF

D gene: TRBD1
V gene: TRBV5-4
clone size: many
J gene: TRBJ2-7
CDR3 DNA: TGTGCCAGCAGCAGTATCGGGACAGGGTTCTACGAGCAGTACTTC
CDR3 protein: CASSSIGTGFYEQYF

D gene: NA
V gene: TRBV18
clone size: NA
J gene: TRBJ2-3
CDR3 DNA: TGTGCCAGCTCATCATACGTCCAGGGTGGCACAGATACGCAGTATTTT
CDR3 protein: CASSSYVQGGTDTQYF

D gene: NA
V gene: TRBV7-2
clone size: NA
J gene: TRBJ1-2
CDR3 DNA: TGTGCCAGCAGCTTAGCGTTTATAGGGTCACATGGCTACACCTTC
CDR3 protein: CASSLAFIGSHGYTF

D gene: TRBD1
V gene: TRBV19
clone size: NA
J gene: TRBJ2-1
CDR3 DNA: TGTGCCAGTAGTACCCGGGACAGGGTTCCCGATGAGCAGTTCTTC
CDR3 protein: CASSTRDRVPDEQFF

D gene: TRBD1
V gene: TRBV12-5
clone size: NA
J gene: TRBJ1-3
CDR3 DNA: TGTGCTAGTGGTTTAAGGGGGACAGGGTCGGACACCATATATTTT
CDR3 protein: CASGLRGTGSDTIYF